This TCR beta chain was retrieved from a study of identical twins. Study outcomes and limitations: Abundant beta clonotypes from cord blood bore fewer insertions; memory repertoires lacked this pattern.

This clonotype was counted between two and nine times. What it recognizes is unknown. TCRdb recomputed calls from the 5' RACE reads with MiXCR, one row per CDR3 protein. The sample carries about 920,000 distinct CDR3 sequences, over 9% recorded once. Germline CDR1 and CDR2: SGHTS and YDEGEE. This CDR3 has 15 residues. Trimming pared 0 bases from V and 5 bases from J, leaving 14 bases between. The sample also formed part of further work on yellow fever vaccine responses in identical twins.

The receptor was derived from a woman between 18 and 29 years old in good health. Specimen: PBMCs. The V and J genes are TRBV5-8 and TRBJ2-5; no reliable D call. CDR3 sequence reads: CASSLGLVEGETQYF. CDR3 coding DNA: TGTGCCAGCAGCTTGGGGCTAGTGGAAGGGGAGACCCAGTACTTC.